This TCR beta chain was observed in a study of cytomegalovirus exposure and HLA in healthy donors. Whole-study findings and limits: CMV antigen specificity of a few CMV-associated chains was confirmed in vitro. V- and J-gene trimming of TCR beta was linked (in a later analysis) to a missense DCLRE1C variant.

PCR used 60 Vbeta primers and 13 Jbeta primers. The table came from immunoSEQ multiplex PCR; TCRdb's copy has only in-frame clones and leaves some out. The sample consists of about 170,000 clones, around 73% of them appearing once. This clone showed up just once. No antigen is known for it. The clonotype was recovered from a woman under 30 in good health and CMV-seropositive. Sequencing used PBMCs.

CDR3 sequence: CASSSQVDMNTEAFF. In DNA, the CDR3 is TGCGCCAGCAGCTCCCAGGTTGACATGAACACTGAAGCTTTCTTT. The chain is built from TRBV5-1 and TRBJ1-1; D unclear. V was pared by 3 bases and J by 0 bases, with 12 bases between. This CDR3 is built from 15 residues. Per the germline V gene, CDR1 is SGHRS and CDR2 is YFSETQ.